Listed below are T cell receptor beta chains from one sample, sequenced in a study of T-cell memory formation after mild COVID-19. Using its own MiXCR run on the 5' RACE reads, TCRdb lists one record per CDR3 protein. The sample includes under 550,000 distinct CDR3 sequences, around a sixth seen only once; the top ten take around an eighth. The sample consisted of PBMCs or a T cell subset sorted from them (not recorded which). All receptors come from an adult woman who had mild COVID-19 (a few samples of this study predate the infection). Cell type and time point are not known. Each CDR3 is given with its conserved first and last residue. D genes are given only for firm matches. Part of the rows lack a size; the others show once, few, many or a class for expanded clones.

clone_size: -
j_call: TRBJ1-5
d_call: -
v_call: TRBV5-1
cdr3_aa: CASSLSGWQPQHF
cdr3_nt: TGCGCCAGCAGCTTGTCAGGGTGGCAGCCCCAGCATTTT

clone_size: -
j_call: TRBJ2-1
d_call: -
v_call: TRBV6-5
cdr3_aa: CASTEGSGYNEQFF
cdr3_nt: TGTGCCAGCACCGAAGGAAGCGGCTACAATGAGCAGTTCTTC

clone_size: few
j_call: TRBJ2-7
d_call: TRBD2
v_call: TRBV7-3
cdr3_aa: CASSGGTSGEQYF
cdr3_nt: TGTGCCAGCAGCGGAGGGACTAGTGGCGAGCAGTACTTC

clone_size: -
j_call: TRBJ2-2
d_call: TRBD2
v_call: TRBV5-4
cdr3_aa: CASIEQAGGDTGELFF
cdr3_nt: TGTGCCAGCATCGAGCAGGCGGGAGGAGACACCGGGGAGCTGTTTTTT

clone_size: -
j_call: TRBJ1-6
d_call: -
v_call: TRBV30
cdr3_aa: CAWSEGPGFYNSPLHF
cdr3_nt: TGTGCCTGGAGTGAAGGTCCAGGTTTTTATAATTCACCCCTCCACTTT

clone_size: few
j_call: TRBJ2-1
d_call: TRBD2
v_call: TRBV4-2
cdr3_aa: CASSQELRSGGDEQFF
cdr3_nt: TGTGCCAGCAGCCAAGAGCTGCGGAGCGGGGGGGATGAGCAGTTCTTC

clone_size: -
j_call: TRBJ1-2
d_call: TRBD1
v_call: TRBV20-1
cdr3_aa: CSARSGTGHGYTF
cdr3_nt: TGCAGTGCTAGGAGTGGGACAGGGCATGGCTACACCTTC

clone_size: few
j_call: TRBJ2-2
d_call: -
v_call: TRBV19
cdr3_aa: CASSSLGDTGELFF
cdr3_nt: TGTGCCAGTAGTTCGTTGGGGGACACCGGGGAGCTGTTTTTT

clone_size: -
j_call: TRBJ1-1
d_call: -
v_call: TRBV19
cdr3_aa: CASMQRTEAFF
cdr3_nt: TGTGCCAGTATGCAAAGGACTGAAGCTTTCTTT

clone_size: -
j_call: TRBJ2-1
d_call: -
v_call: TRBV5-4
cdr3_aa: CASSFPGRDVDEQFF
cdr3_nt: TGTGCCAGCAGCTTTCCTGGACGTGATGTAGATGAGCAGTTCTTC

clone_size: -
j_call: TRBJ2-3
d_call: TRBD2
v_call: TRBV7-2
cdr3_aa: CASSSPVRGGLTDTQYF
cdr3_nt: TGTGCCAGCAGCTCCCCCGTCCGGGGGGGTCTCACAGATACGCAGTATTTT

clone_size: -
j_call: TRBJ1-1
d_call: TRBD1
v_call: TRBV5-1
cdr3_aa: CASSPGTGGKETEAFF
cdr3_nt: TGCGCCAGCAGCCCCGGGACAGGGGGAAAGGAGACTGAAGCTTTCTTT

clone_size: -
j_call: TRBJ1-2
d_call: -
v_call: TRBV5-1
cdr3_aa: CASSSSQGIYGYTF
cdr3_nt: TGCGCCAGCAGCTCTTCGCAGGGTATCTATGGCTACACCTTC

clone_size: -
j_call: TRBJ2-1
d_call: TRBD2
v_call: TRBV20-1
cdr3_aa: CSARDSGRGNEQFF
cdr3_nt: TGCAGTGCTAGAGATAGCGGGAGGGGTAATGAGCAGTTCTTC

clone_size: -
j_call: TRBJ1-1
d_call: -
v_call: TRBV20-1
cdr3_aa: CSARENTEAFF
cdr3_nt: TGCAGTGCTAGAGAGAACACTGAAGCTTTCTTT

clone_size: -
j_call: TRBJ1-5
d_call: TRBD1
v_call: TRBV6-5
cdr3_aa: CASRFGTGNNQPQHF
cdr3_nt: TGTGCCAGCAGATTCGGGACAGGCAACAATCAGCCCCAGCATTTT

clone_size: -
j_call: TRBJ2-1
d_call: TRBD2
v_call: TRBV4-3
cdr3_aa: CASSQETLAGGNYNEQFF
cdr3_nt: TGCGCCAGCAGCCAAGAAACGTTAGCGGGAGGAAACTACAATGAGCAGTTCTTC

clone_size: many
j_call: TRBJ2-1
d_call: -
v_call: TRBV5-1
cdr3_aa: CASSLGIGGTYNEQFF
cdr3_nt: TGCGCCAGCAGCTTGGGAATCGGTGGGACCTACAATGAGCAGTTCTTC

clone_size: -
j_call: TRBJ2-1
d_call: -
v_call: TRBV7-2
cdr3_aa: CASSPPAGTINEQFF
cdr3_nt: TGTGCCAGCAGCCCCCCCGCCGGGACCATCAATGAGCAGTTCTTC

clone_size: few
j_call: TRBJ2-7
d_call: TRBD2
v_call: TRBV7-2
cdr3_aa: CASSFLLAGGPGGEQYF
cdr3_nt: TGTGCCAGCAGCTTCCTCCTTGCGGGAGGGCCGGGAGGCGAGCAGTACTTC

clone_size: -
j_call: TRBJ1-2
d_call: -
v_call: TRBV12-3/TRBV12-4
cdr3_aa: CASSFGQLPTNYGYTF
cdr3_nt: TGTGCCAGCAGTTTCGGGCAGCTTCCTACTAACTATGGCTACACCTTC

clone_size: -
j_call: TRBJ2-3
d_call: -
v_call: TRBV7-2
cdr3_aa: CASSLGPDSTDTQYF
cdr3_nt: TGTGCCAGCAGCTTAGGTCCGGACAGCACAGATACGCAGTATTTT

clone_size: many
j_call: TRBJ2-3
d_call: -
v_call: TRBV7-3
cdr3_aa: CASSVGVGVTDTQYF
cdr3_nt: TGTGCCAGCAGCGTAGGGGTCGGGGTCACAGATACGCAGTATTTT

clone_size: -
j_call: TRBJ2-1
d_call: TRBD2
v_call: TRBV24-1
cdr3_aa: CATATSGIYEQFF
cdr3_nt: TGTGCCACCGCGACTAGCGGGATCTATGAGCAGTTCTTC

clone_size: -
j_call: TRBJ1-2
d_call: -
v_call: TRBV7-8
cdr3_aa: CASSSLPGDTTNYGYTF
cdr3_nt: TGTGCCAGCAGCTCCCTTCCGGGCGATACTACGAACTATGGCTACACCTTC

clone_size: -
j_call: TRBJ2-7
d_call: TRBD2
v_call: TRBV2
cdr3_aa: CASRGGTSGYPYEQYF
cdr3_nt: TGTGCCAGCAGGGGAGGGACTAGCGGTTATCCCTACGAGCAGTACTTC

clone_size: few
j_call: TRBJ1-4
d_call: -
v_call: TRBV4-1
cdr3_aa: CASSLERGEKLFF
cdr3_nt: TGCGCCAGCAGCCTAGAAAGGGGTGAAAAACTGTTTTTT

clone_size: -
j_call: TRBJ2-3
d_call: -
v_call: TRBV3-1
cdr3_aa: CASSQDPGPGTDTQYF
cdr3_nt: TGTGCCAGCAGCCAAGATCCGGGACCAGGCACAGATACGCAGTATTTT

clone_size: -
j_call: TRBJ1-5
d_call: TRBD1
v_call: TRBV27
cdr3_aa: CASRREFLGGNQPQHF
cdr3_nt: TGTGCCAGCAGGCGCGAATTTCTAGGGGGCAACCAGCCCCAGCATTTT

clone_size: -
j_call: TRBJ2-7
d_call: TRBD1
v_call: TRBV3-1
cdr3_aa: CASSQWDRPREQYF
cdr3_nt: TGTGCCAGCAGCCAATGGGACAGGCCCCGAGAGCAGTACTTC

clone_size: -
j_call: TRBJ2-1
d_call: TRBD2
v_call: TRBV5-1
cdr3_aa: CASSLDSGRLNGQFF
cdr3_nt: TGCGCCAGCAGCTTGGATAGCGGGAGGCTCAATGGGCAGTTCTTC

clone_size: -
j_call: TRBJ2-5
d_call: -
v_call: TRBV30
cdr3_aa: CAWSFAGGRETQYF
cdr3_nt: TGTGCCTGGAGTTTTGCTGGGGGGCGGGAGACCCAGTACTTC

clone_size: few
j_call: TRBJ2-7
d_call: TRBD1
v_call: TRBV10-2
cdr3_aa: CASSESVWDSSYEQYF
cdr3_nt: TGCGCCAGCAGTGAGTCGGTTTGGGACAGCTCCTACGAGCAGTACTTC

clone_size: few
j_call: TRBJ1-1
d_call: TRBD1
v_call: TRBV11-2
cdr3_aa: CASRPPQGATEAFF
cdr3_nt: TGTGCCAGCAGACCGCCACAGGGGGCTACTGAAGCTTTCTTT

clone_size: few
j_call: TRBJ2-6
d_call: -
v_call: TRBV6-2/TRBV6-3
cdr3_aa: CASSSPPGGLSSGANVLTF
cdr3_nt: TGTGCCAGCAGTTCCCCCCCTGGCGGGCTAAGCTCTGGGGCCAACGTCCTGACTTTC

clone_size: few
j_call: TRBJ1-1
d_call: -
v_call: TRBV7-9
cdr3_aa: CASSLPENTEAFF
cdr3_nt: TGTGCCAGCAGCCTCCCAGAGAACACTGAAGCTTTCTTT

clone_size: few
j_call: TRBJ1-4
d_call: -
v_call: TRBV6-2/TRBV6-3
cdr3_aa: CASSSTPTNEKLFF
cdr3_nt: TGTGCCAGCAGTTCGACCCCAACTAATGAAAAACTGTTTTTT

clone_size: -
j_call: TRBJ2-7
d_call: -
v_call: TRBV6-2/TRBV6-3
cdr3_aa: CASSGLEGEQYF
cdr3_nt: TGTGCCAGCAGCGGGCTCGAGGGGGAGCAGTACTTC

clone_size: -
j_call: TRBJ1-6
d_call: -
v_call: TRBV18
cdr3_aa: CASSPRSAGDNSPLHF
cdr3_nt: TGTGCCAGCTCACCCAGATCGGCGGGAGATAATTCACCCCTCCACTTT

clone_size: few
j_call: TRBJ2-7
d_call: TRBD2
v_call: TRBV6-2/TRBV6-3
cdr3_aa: CASTALLRTSGSRSYEQYF
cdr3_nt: TGTGCCAGCACCGCACTACTCAGGACTAGCGGGTCCCGCTCCTACGAGCAGTACTTC

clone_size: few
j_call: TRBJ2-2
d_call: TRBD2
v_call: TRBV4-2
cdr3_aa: CASSQGGGLADELFF
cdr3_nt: TGTGCCAGCAGCCAAGGTGGGGGACTAGCAGACGAGCTGTTTTTT

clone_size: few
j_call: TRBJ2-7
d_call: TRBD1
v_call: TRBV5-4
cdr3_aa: CASSLGRDSSYEQYF
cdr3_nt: TGTGCCAGCAGCTTGGGCCGGGACAGCTCTTACGAGCAGTACTTC

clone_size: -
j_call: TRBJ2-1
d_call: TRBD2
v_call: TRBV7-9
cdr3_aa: CASSSWTSGRASAANEQFF
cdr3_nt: TGTGCCAGCAGCTCCTGGACTAGCGGGAGGGCCTCGGCCGCCAATGAGCAGTTCTTC

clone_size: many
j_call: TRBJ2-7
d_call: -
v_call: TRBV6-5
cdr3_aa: CASSQQGILGREQYF
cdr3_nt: TGTGCCAGCAGTCAACAGGGAATCCTCGGGAGGGAGCAGTACTTC

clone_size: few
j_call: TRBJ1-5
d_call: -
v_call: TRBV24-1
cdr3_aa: CATSGTAKSGNQPQHF
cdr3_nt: TGTGCCACCAGTGGGACAGCCAAAAGCGGTAATCAGCCCCAGCATTTT

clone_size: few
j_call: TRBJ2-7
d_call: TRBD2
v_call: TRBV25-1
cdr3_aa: CASSESSGSIYEQYF
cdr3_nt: TGTGCCAGCAGTGAATCTAGCGGGTCGATTTACGAGCAGTACTTC

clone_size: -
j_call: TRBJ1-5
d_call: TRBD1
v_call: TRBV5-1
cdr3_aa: CASRDRPGQPQHF
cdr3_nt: TGCGCCAGCCGGGACAGACCCGGTCAGCCCCAGCATTTT

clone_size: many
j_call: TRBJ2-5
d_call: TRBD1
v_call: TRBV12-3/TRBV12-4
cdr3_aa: CASSPPPDRGRETQYF
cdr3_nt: TGTGCCAGCAGTCCCCCCCCGGACAGGGGGCGAGAGACCCAGTACTTC

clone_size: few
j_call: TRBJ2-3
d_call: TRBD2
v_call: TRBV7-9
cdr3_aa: CASSLVLAEITDTQYF
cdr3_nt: TGTGCCAGCAGCTTAGTCCTAGCGGAGATCACAGATACGCAGTATTTT

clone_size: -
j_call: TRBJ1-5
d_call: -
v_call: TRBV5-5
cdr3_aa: CASSFEPGHFPLENQPQHF
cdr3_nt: TGTGCCAGCAGCTTTGAACCGGGGCATTTCCCGCTAGAGAATCAGCCCCAGCATTTT

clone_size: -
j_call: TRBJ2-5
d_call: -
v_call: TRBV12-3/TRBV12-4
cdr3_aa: CASSSHQDALETQYF
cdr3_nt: TGTGCCAGCAGTTCCCATCAGGATGCGTTGGAGACCCAGTACTTC

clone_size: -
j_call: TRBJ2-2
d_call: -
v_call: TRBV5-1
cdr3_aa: CASSLGAPVGELFF
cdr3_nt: TGCGCCAGCAGCTTGGGAGCGCCCGTAGGGGAGCTGTTTTTT